This is a list of T cell receptor beta chains from one sample in a study of shared clonotypes between healthy human individuals. TCRdb's copy holds only in-frame clones and misses some; the assay was immunoSEQ multiplex PCR. The data contain approximately 88,000 clones, almost 70% of them singletons. Sequencing was carried out using memory CD8+ T cells sorted from blood. These receptors were obtained from a man aged 30 to 45 in good health. The CDR3 runs from the conserved cysteine through the conserved F or W. A D gene is named only where the DNA matches it firmly. Size tells how often a clone was seen (once, few, many) or the class of an expanded clone, and some rows leave it out.

NA	TRBV15	TRBJ2-6	NA	TGTGCCACCTGTCCCAATTGGGGGACTGGGGCCAACGTCCTGACTTTC	CATCPNWGTGANVLTF
NA	TRBV27	TRBJ2-1	TRBD1	TGTGCCAGCAGACTAGGGGACAGGGGGCAGAATGAGCAGTTCTTC	CASRLGDRGQNEQFF
NA	TRBV28	TRBJ2-1	TRBD2	TGTGCCAGCAGTTTAGGGACTAGCGGGATCTACCACAATGAGCAGTTCTTC	CASSLGTSGIYHNEQFF
NA	TRBV19	TRBJ1-2	TRBD1	TGTGCCAGTAGCCAATCGACAGGGAGCTATGGCTACACCTTC	CASSQSTGSYGYTF
NA	TRBV19	TRBJ2-1	TRBD2	TGTGCCGGGCAACAGCTAGCGGGTGAGCAGTTCTTC	CAGQQLAGEQFF
few	TRBV2	TRBJ2-1	NA	TGTGCCAGCAGTGAAGGCCGGAATGAGCAGTTCTTC	CASSEGRNEQFF
NA	TRBV11-2	TRBJ2-2	TRBD1	TGTGCCAGCAGCTTTGGGACAGGGAGGGTGTTTTTT	CASSFGTGRVFF
NA	TRBV7-2	TRBJ1-3	NA	TGTGCCAGCAGCTTAGGCGGGGGAAACACCATATATTTT	CASSLGGGNTIYF
NA	TRBV9	TRBJ1-5	TRBD1	TGTGCCAGCAGCCCCAGCGGGACAGGTGGTCAGCCCCAGCATTTT	CASSPSGTGGQPQHF
NA	TRBV4-2	TRBJ1-1	NA	NA	CASSFGPGVAAFF
NA	TRBV19	TRBJ1-5	NA	TGTGCCAGTAACGGCATTAGCAATCAGCCCCAGCATTTT	CASNGISNQPQHF
many	TRBV29-1	TRBJ1-3	NA	TGCAGCGTTTGGGGAGTTTCTGGAAACACCATATATTTT	CSVWGVSGNTIYF
NA	TRBV7-2	TRBJ2-5	TRBD2	TGTGCCAGCAGCTTGGGACTAGCGATAGAGACCCAGTACTTC	CASSLGLAIETQYF
many	TRBV2	TRBJ2-7	TRBD1	TGTGCCAGCAGTGGAGGGACAGGGGATCACCTGCAGTACTTC	CASSGGTGDHLQYF
NA	TRBV14	TRBJ1-4	TRBD1	TGTGCCAGCAGCCACCGCACAGGGGTTGATGAAAAACTGTTTTTT	CASSHRTGVDEKLFF
many	TRBV5-1	TRBJ2-7	TRBD2	TGCGCCAGCAGCCCCTCATTTGCGGGAGGAAGAAAAGTCTACGAGCAGTACTTC	CASSPSFAGGRKVYEQYF
few	TRBV11-2	TRBJ1-2	NA	TGTGCCAGCAGCTACCTTGACTATGGCTACACCTTC	CASSYLDYGYTF
NA	TRBV28	TRBJ1-5	NA	TGTGCCAGCAGAACGGACCTTAAGGGCAATCAGCCCCAGCATTTT	CASRTDLKGNQPQHF
few	TRBV7-9	TRBJ2-7	NA	TGTGCCAGCAGCTTGACTTGGGGGACCCGCGCCTACGAGCAGTACTTC	CASSLTWGTRAYEQYF
NA	TRBV28	TRBJ1-5	TRBD1	TGTGCCAGCAGCCGACAGGGAATGCGCAATCAGCCCCAGCATTTT	CASSRQGMRNQPQHF
NA	TRBV15	TRBJ1-1	TRBD1	TGTGCCACCAGCCCCTTCCGGGACAGGATTACTTTCTTT	CATSPFRDRITFF
few	TRBV6-5	TRBJ2-6	NA	TGTGCCAGCTCCGGTGGGGCAACTGGGGCCAACGTCCTGACTTTC	CASSGGATGANVLTF
NA	TRBV10-3	TRBJ2-7	TRBD2	TGTGCCACGCACGGGACTAGTGGTGAGCAGTACTTC	CATHGTSGEQYF
NA	TRBV19	TRBJ1-5	NA	TGTGCCAGTAGTATAGGGAGGGGGCCCCAGCATTTT	CASSIGRGPQHF
few	TRBV6-5	TRBJ2-7	TRBD1	TGTGCCAGCAGACCGGGACAGGGGGCGGTCGAGCAGTACTTC	CASRPGQGAVEQYF
NA	TRBV28	TRBJ2-1	NA	TGTGCCAGCAGCCGCGGATTATCCTCCTACAATGAGCAGTTCTTC	CASSRGLSSYNEQFF
few	TRBV4-2	TRBJ2-6	NA	TGTGCCAGCAGCTTACAAAGTCGGGCCAACGTCCTGACTTTC	CASSLQSRANVLTF
NA	TRBV25-1	TRBJ2-7	TRBD2	TGTGCCAGCAGTGACGCGGGGGGTCCCGGGGAGCAGTACTTC	CASSDAGGPGEQYF
NA	TRBV7-9	TRBJ2-1	NA	TGTGCCAGCAGCCCTAAAGCCAGGGTGGCCAATGAGCAGTTCTTC	CASSPKARVANEQFF
NA	TRBV11-1	TRBJ2-5	NA	TGTGCCAGCAGCTCCGGTTGGCAGGGGACCCAGTACTTC	CASSSGWQGTQYF
NA	TRBV7-1	TRBJ2-1	NA	TGTGCCAGCAATACCTTAGAGTCGGGCCTCTACAATGAGCAGTTCTTC	CASNTLESGLYNEQFF
NA	TRBV4-2	TRBJ1-2	NA	TGTGCCAGCAGCCCTCTGAGGGCTAGTCCCTATGGCTACACCTTC	CASSPLRASPYGYTF
NA	TRBV7-9	TRBJ2-5	NA	TGTGCCAGCAGCGGTTTGGAGACCCAGTACTTC	CASSGLETQYF
once	TRBV21-1	TRBJ2-7	NA	TGTGCCAGCAGCAAGGACAGGGGAGTTGACGAGCAGTACTTC	CASSKDRGVDEQYF
NA	TRBV27	TRBJ2-5	NA	TGTGCCAGCAGTTCAATCAATCGACAAGAGACCCAGTACTTC	CASSSINRQETQYF
NA	TRBV5-1	TRBJ1-1	NA	TGCGCCAGCAGCTTGGAACCTGACGCTGAAGCTTTCTTT	CASSLEPDAEAFF
NA	TRBV5-4	TRBJ2-7	TRBD2	TGTGCCAGCACCGGGGGGGGACCATTCTCCTACGAGCAGTACTTC	CASTGGGPFSYEQYF
few	TRBV27	TRBJ2-3	NA	TGTGCCAGCAGGTCGATAGGGGCAGGCACAGATACGCAGTATTTT	CASRSIGAGTDTQYF
NA	TRBV6-1	TRBJ2-3	TRBD2	TGCGCCAGCGCGGGCCCAAGCGGGAGGCCAGATACGCAGTATTTT	CASAGPSGRPDTQYF
NA	TRBV4-1	TRBJ2-1	NA	TGCGCCAGCAGCCAAGTGGAGTTGCATGAGCAGTTCTTC	CASSQVELHEQFF
NA	TRBV11-2	TRBJ1-3	NA	TGTGCCAGCAGCCACCCCTGGGGGTCTGGAAACACCATATATTTT	CASSHPWGSGNTIYF
NA	TRBV28	TRBJ1-1	NA	TGTGCCAGCAGTAGATCGGGGAGCGCGGGTAGGACTGAAGCTTTCTTT	CASSRSGSAGRTEAFF
NA	TRBV5-1	TRBJ2-5	TRBD2	TGCGCCAGCAGCTTAAGCGGGGTCCAAGAGACCCAGTACTTC	CASSLSGVQETQYF
once	TRBV25-1	TRBJ2-3	TRBD2	TGTGCCAGCAGTGAATGGGCAGCGGGAGGGCCGGACGCAGATACGCAGTATTTT	CASSEWAAGGPDADTQYF
NA	TRBV4-1	TRBJ2-7	NA	TGCGCCAGCAGCCAAAACCCTGACGACAGGTTGAAGTACTTC	CASSQNPDDRLKYF